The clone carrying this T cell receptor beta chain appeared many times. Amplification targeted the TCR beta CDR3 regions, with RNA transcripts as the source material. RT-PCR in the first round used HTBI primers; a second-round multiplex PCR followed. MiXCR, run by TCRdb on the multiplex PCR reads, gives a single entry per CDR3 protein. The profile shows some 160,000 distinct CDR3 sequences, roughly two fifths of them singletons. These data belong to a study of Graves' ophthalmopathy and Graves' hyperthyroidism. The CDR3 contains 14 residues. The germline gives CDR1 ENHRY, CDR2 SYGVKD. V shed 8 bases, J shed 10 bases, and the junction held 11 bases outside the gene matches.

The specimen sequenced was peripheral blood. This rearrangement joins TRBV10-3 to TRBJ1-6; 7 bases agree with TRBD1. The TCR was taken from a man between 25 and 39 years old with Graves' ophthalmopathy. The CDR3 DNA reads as TGTGCCATCGCCGGGACAGCCCTAGTGTCACCCCTCCACTTT. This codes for CAIAGTALVSPLHF.